The 26 T cell receptor beta chains presented below share a single source sample, sequenced in a study of T-cell reconstitution after alpha-beta-depleted transplantation in children. Molecular barcoding with unique molecular identifiers was used for the TCRbeta library. Via MiXCR, TCRdb re-called the PCR reads, giving one row per CDR3 protein. The data hold some 200,000 distinct CDR3 sequences, with roughly a tenth observed a single time. The sample was PBMCs from the stem cell graft donor, taken from the stem cell graft. All receptors come from a human donor who donated a stem cell graft to a child with acute lymphoblastic leukemia.

This clonotype was seen more than once but under ten times. The V and J genes are TRBV24-1 and TRBJ2-2; tentatively, D is TRBD1 (6 bases). V lost 3 bases to trimming and J lost 3 bases, with 13 bases between them. The CDR3 extends over 16 amino acids. Germline V gene sequence: CDR1 KGHDR, CDR2 SFDVKD. The CDR3 region has the DNA TGTGCCACCAGTGATCGAGGGACAAGTCACACCGGGGAGCTGTTTTTT. Its translation is CATSDRGTSHTGELFF.

This clonotype showed up just a few times. This chain joins TRBV27 and TRBJ2-3, with 10 bases matching TRBD2. The germline V gene has CDR1 MNHEY and CDR2 SMNVEV (reference sequence). Trimming cost V 5 bases and J 9 bases; bases outside gene matches: 26. The CDR3 consists of 20 residues. CDR3 amino acids: CASSARSTSGRPSASRTQYF. CDR3 DNA: TGTGCCAGCAGTGCCCGTTCGACTAGCGGGCGCCCCTCAGCCTCGAGAACGCAGTATTTT.

This clonotype was recorded many times. The J gene is TRBJ2-2, the V gene TRBV18; 8 nucleotides match TRBD1. Germline CDR1 and CDR2: KGHSH and LQKENI. Trimming cost V 5 bases and J 2 bases; bases outside gene matches: 7. The CDR3 has 16 residues. The CDR3 nucleotides read TGTGCCAGCTCAAACGGACAGGGTCGAAACACCGGGGAGCTGTTTTTT. Translated, it gives CASSNGQGRNTGELFF.

The rearrangement joins TRBV6-2 or TRBV6-3 to TRBJ2-2; the match to TRBD1 covers 7 bases. CDR1 MNHEY and CDR2 SVGEGT come from the germline V gene. Losses at the gene ends were 7 bases for V and 7 bases for J; bases not matched to a gene: 15. This CDR3 is built from 16 residues. The CDR3 loop reads CASTKQGPSAVGELFF. The CDR3 region has the DNA TGTGCCAGCACCAAACAGGGGCCTAGTGCCGTCGGGGAGCTGTTTTTT.

This clonotype was seen at least ten times. The chain links TRBV29-1 to TRBJ2-1; tentatively, D is TRBD1 (6 bases). Germline assignment: CDR1 SQVTM and CDR2 ANQGSEA. V shed 7 bases and J shed 4 bases, with 11 bases lying between them. The CDR3 runs 12 residues. CDR3 bases: TGCAGCGCCACAGGGAGATACAATGAGCAGTTCTTC. This translates into CSATGRYNEQFF.

This rearrangement joins TRBV20-1 to TRBJ2-1; 16 bases fit TRBD2. The length of the CDR3 is 20 residues. Germline CDR1 and CDR2: DFQATT and SNEGSKA (reference sequence). Trimming at V came to 3 bases and at J to 4 bases, leaving 15 bases not matched to a gene. The CDR3 here is CSARHSPGLAGGPMYNEQFF. The CDR3 bases are TGCAGTGCTAGGCATTCCCCGGGACTAGCGGGGGGGCCTATGTACAATGAGCAGTTCTTC.

This clonotype turned up a few times. This chain uses TRBV7-9 with TRBJ2-1, with 11 bases that match TRBD2. Germline V gives CDR1 SEHNR, CDR2 FQNEAQ (reference sequence). This CDR3 spans 16 amino acids. The V gene end was trimmed by 4 bases and the J gene end by 4 bases; junction bases not matched to a gene: 6. This CDR3 is CASSSSSGGRYNEQFF. CDR3 DNA: TGTGCCAGCAGCTCCTCTAGCGGGGGGCGATACAATGAGCAGTTCTTC.

The chain recombines TRBV18 with TRBJ2-7, with 9 nucleotides matching TRBD1. The V segment lost 1 base and the J segment 4 bases; nucleotides outside the gene matches: 5. Germline CDR1 KGHSH, CDR2 LQKENI. The CDR3 is made up of 15 amino acids. The CDR3 is CASSPHGTGIYEQYF. For the CDR3, the DNA is TGTGCCAGCTCACCACACGGGACAGGGATATACGAGCAGTACTTC.

This clonotype was seen only a few times. The chain uses TRBV7-2 and TRBJ2-1, with 7 nucleotides matching TRBD2. The V gene's germline CDR1 is SGHTA and CDR2 FQGNSA. The CDR3 is 18 amino acids. The V and J ends lost 0 bases and 0 bases, in that order; junction bases with no gene match: 8. CDR3 nucleotide sequence: TGTGCCAGCAGCTTAGCGGGGCCTAGCGGAAGCTCCTACAATGAGCAGTTCTTC. Translating it yields CASSLAGPSGSSYNEQFF.

This clonotype was detected ten times or more. The CDR3 loop is CASSQVSGLHDEQYF. The DNA of the CDR3 is TGCGCCAGCAGTCAAGTCTCCGGACTACACGACGAGCAGTACTTC. The chain has TRBV10-1 and TRBJ2-7; weak D call: TRBD2 (6 bases). This CDR3 has 15 residues. The germline gives CDR1 WNHNN, CDR2 SYGVQD (reference sequence). Trimming took off 5 bases at V and 5 bases at J, with 19 bases between the two ends.

This clonotype was found a few times. The chain joins TRBV29-1 to TRBJ2-7; no firm D call. CDR1 SQVTM and CDR2 ANQGSEA come from the germline V gene. The CDR3 has 14 amino acids. Trimming left V 3 bases short and J 2 bases short, with 14 bases between. The CDR3 sequence is CSVDGPGLAYEQYF. In DNA, the CDR3 is TGCAGCGTTGACGGGCCAGGCCTCGCCTACGAGCAGTACTTC.

This clonotype has at least ten counts. One end of the junction varies from germline; a read error may be responsible. The V call is TRBV6-2 or TRBV6-3, the J call TRBJ2-1, with D possibly matching TRBD2 (6 bases). This CDR3 contains 14 residues. The V gene's germline CDR1 is MNHEY and CDR2 SVGEGT. The CDR3 here is CASSDSSADNEQFF. The CDR3 coding sequence is TGTGCCAGCAGTGACTCTAGCGCCGACAATGAGCAGTTCTTC.

This clonotype turned up a few times. The chain recombines TRBV6-4 with TRBJ1-2, with D unresolved. Germline assignment: CDR1 MRHNA and CDR2 SNTAGT. The CDR3 extends over 12 amino acids. V was clipped by 2 bases and J by 7 bases, with 8 bases between them. CDR3 in amino acids: CASSDGAVGYTF. Here the CDR3 DNA reads TGTGCCAGCAGTGACGGCGCAGTTGGCTACACCTTC.

This clonotype was counted ten times or more. The chain carries TRBV12-3 or TRBV12-4 and TRBJ1-1; D remains unclear. This CDR3 is 11 amino acids long. Trimming cost V 4 bases and J 7 bases, with 7 bases left between them. The CDR3: CASSSHIEAFF. The CDR3 DNA follows: TGTGCCAGCAGTTCCCACATTGAAGCTTTCTTT.

The chain is built from TRBV5-1 and TRBJ2-3; weak D call: TRBD2 (7 bases). V lost 4 bases and J lost 2, with 11 bases in between. This CDR3 spans 14 amino acids. The germline V gene has CDR1 SGHRS and CDR2 YFSETQ. CDR3 sequence reads: CASSPGGLTDTQYF. DNA of the CDR3: TGCGCCAGCAGCCCGGGGGGCCTCACAGATACGCAGTATTTT.

This clonotype was recorded a few times. The chain is built from TRBV6-1 and TRBJ1-5; D is undetermined. V lost 0 bases and J 1 base, leaving 13 bases between the germline ends. Germline CDR1 MNHNS, CDR2 SASEGT. This CDR3 is built from 17 residues. The CDR3 loop is CASSEAPGDQSNQPQHF. CDR3 in DNA: TGTGCCAGCAGTGAAGCTCCGGGAGATCAGAGCAATCAGCCCCAGCATTTT.

The V and J genes are TRBV15 and TRBJ1-4; D gene uncertain. CDR1 is LNHNV and CDR2 is YYDKDF in the germline V gene (reference sequence). CDR3 length equals 15 residues. Trimming pared 1 base from V and 6 bases from J, leaving 12 bases between. The CDR3 region is CATSRASPEHEKLFF. The CDR3 nucleotides are TGTGCCACCAGCAGAGCGTCCCCGGAACATGAAAAACTGTTTTTT.

The sample holds many counts of this clonotype. The chain combines TRBV12-3 or TRBV12-4 with TRBJ1-6, with a possible D match to TRBD1 (5 bases). The V gene lost 5 bases and the J gene lost 5 bases, with 16 bases spanning the gap. The CDR3 is 16 amino acids. This CDR3 is CASSPSSGPDNSPLHF. In DNA form, the CDR3 reads TGTGCCAGCAGTCCATCGTCGGGGCCCGATAATTCACCCCTCCACTTT.

This clonotype was found many times. This chain joins TRBV20-1 and TRBJ2-3; 9 nucleotides agree with TRBD2. CDR3 length equals 16 residues. The ends lost 3 bases at V and 2 bases at J; junction bases unmatched: 9. Germline V gene lookup returns CDR1 DFQATT and CDR2 SNEGSKA (reference sequence). CDR3 protein: CSASPLAGRFTDTQYF. CDR3 DNA: TGCAGTGCTAGTCCTCTAGCGGGGCGATTCACAGATACGCAGTATTTT.

This clonotype was counted ten times or more. The chain uses TRBV27 and TRBJ1-1; D ambiguous. The CDR3 contains 15 residues. Germline-derived CDR1 and CDR2 are MNHEY and SMNVEV (reference sequence). V was shortened by 3 bases and J by 3 bases, with 14 bases between the two germline ends. This CDR3 reads CASSLIGVLYTEAFF. Written as DNA, the CDR3 is TGTGCCAGCAGTTTGATTGGGGTCCTCTACACTGAAGCTTTCTTT.

The CDR3 DNA sequence: TGTGCCAGTATCCCGGGACAGGCGGGTTGGGGCAATCAGCCCCAGCATTTT. It codes for CASIPGQAGWGNQPQHF. The rearrangement joins TRBV19 to TRBJ1-5; 8 nucleotides align to TRBD1. This CDR3 has 17 residues. Germline V lookup: CDR1 LNHDA, CDR2 SQIVND (reference sequence). The ends lost 7 bases at V and 2 bases at J; junction bases unmatched: 13.

This chain links TRBV30 with TRBJ1-2, with unresolved D. CDR1 and CDR2 from the germline V gene are GTSNPN and SVGIG (reference sequence). The CDR3 loop spans 12 amino acids. Deletions cut 3 bases from V and 3 bases from J, with 8 bases between. The CDR3 protein is CAWSPLDYGYTF. As DNA, the CDR3 is TGTGCCTGGAGCCCATTGGACTATGGCTACACCTTC.

This clonotype was counted between two and nine times. The rearrangement joins TRBV14 to TRBJ1-1; 10 positions agree with TRBD1. After removal of 4 bases from V and 6 bases from J, the junction contained 5 bases not matched to a gene. The germline V gene has CDR1 SGHDN and CDR2 FVKESK. CDR3 size: 14 residues. DNA for the CDR3: TGTGCCAGCAGCCCCCGGGACAGGGGACCTGAAGCTTTCTTT. Protein product: CASSPRDRGPEAFF.

There are a few counts of this clonotype. This rearrangement joins TRBV7-8 to TRBJ2-5; 12 nucleotides align to TRBD2. Germline CDR1 reads SGHVS; CDR2 reads FQNEAQ. V lost 6 bases and J lost 3; bases outside the gene matches: 5. CDR3 length equals 15 residues. The CDR3 region has the DNA TGTGCCAGCAGTTCTAGCGGGGGGGGGAAAGAGACCCAGTACTTC. This translates into CASSSSGGGKETQYF.

V is TRBV3-1 and J is TRBJ2-3; 8 nucleotides agree with TRBD2. Germline V gene data show CDR1 as LGHDT and CDR2 as YNNKEL (reference sequence). This CDR3 comprises 14 residues. The trim removed 4 bases at V and 8 bases at J, leaving 8 bases unmatched. The CDR3 sequence: CASSLGSGGATQYF. The CDR3 DNA reads TGTGCCAGCAGCCTTGGCAGCGGGGGAGCTACGCAGTATTTT.

The chain uses TRBV4-2 and TRBJ1-6, with 9 bases that match TRBD1. J was trimmed by 9 bases and V by 4 bases; bases with no gene match: 7. The CDR3 has 15 amino acids. Germline lookup yields CDR1 LGHNA and CDR2 YNFKEQ. The CDR3, as DNA: TGTGCCAGCAGCCCCACCACAGGGGGCCTTTCACCCCTCCACTTT. It is translated as CASSPTTGGLSPLHF.